This entry lists 23 T cell receptor beta chains sequenced from one sample in a study of OX40 agonist ivuxolimab in advanced cancers. Libraries were built with the immunoSEQ multiplex PCR assay. The immuneACCESS repertoire file appears here via TCRdb, limited to in-frame rearrangements. These files lack a portion of the clones; in checked studies, under half of the deficit traces to unresolved V genes, and the cause of the others is not known. Recorded for this sample are about 40,000 clones; 70% to 90% of them occurred a single time. Around 23% of the sample is in the top ten clones. Sequencing was performed on CD4+ or CD8+ T cells sorted from blood, taken in a trial of the OX40 agonist ivuxolimab. The receptors here all came from an adult with an advanced solid tumor such as melanoma, head and neck, liver or kidney cancer.

The table lists this clone with a count of one. The junction departs from the called germline gene at one end, perhaps through a read error. The V gene is TRBV11-2, the J gene TRBJ1-1; possible D gene TRBD1, 6 bases. From germline, CDR1 is SGHAT and CDR2 FQNNGV. The CDR3 consists of 14 residues. CDR3: CASTLQGRNTEAFF. The CDR3 DNA sequence: TGTGCCAGCACCTTACAGGGACGGAACACTGAAGCTTTCTTT.

This clone was found once. V is TRBV9 and J is TRBJ2-7; 9 positions agree with TRBD2. The length of the CDR3 is 15 residues. CDR1 is SGDLS, CDR2 YYNGEE, per germline. After removal of 3 bases from V and 4 bases from J, the junction contained 8 bases not matched to a gene. The CDR3 DNA reads as TGTGCCAGCAGCGCCGAGGGGACTAGCTTTTACGAGCAGTACTTC. Its protein product is CASSAEGTSFYEQYF.

This chain links TRBV27 with TRBJ2-3, with no clear D. The V and J ends lost 2 bases and 3 bases respectively, with 6 bases between them. This CDR3 has 13 residues. Germline-derived CDR1 and CDR2 are MNHEY and SMNVEV (reference sequence). The CDR3 DNA reads TGTGCCAGCAGTTTAGTCAGGACAGATACGCAGTATTTT. Encoded protein: CASSLVRTDTQYF.

The chain recombines TRBV10-3 with TRBJ2-7; 11 bases are shared with TRBD2. The CDR3 spans 15 residues. The germline V gene has CDR1 ENHRY and CDR2 SYGVKD. V gave up 2 bases and J gave up 2 bases; unmatched junction bases: 2. CDR3 residues: CAISEGSGRAYEQYF. CDR3 nucleotide sequence: TGTGCCATCAGTGAGGGTAGCGGGAGGGCCTACGAGCAGTACTTC.

This chain joins TRBV30 and TRBJ1-5; D might be TRBD1 (5 bases). In germline, CDR1 is GTSNPN, CDR2 SVGIG (reference sequence). The CDR3 is made up of 15 amino acids. V was pared by 2 bases and J by 2 bases, with 13 bases between. DNA for the CDR3: TGTGCCTGGAGTCCCCGGGGGGTTGGCAATCAGCCCCAGCATTTT. Translated, it gives CAWSPRGVGNQPQHF.

Notes on this clone: Compared with germline, one end of the junction differs, possibly owing to a read error. The chain combines TRBV7-9 with TRBJ1-2; TRBD1 aligns across 10 bases. Germline lookup yields CDR1 SEHNR and CDR2 FQNEAQ (reference sequence). This CDR3 has 14 amino acids. In nucleotides, the CDR3 is TGCGCCAGCAGCTCCAAGACAGGGGGCGACGGCTACACCTTC. Translating it yields CASSSKTGGDGYTF.

The chain employs TRBV7-9 and TRBJ2-1; D is perhaps TRBD2 (5 bases). Per germline, CDR1 SEHNR and CDR2 FQNEAQ (reference sequence). This CDR3 has 16 amino acids. V was cut by 1 base and J by 6 bases, with 16 bases left in between. DNA for the CDR3: TGTGCCAGCAGCTTAGGCGAGCGGCGTCCCTCCAATGAGCAGTTCTTC. Its protein product is CASSLGERRPSNEQFF.

V gene TRBV29-1 combines with J gene TRBJ1-3; 8 nucleotides match TRBD1. Germline V gene data show CDR1 as SQVTM and CDR2 as ANQGSEA. J was trimmed by 0 bases and V by 2 bases; bases with no gene match: 0. This CDR3 has 14 residues. The CDR3 DNA follows: TGCAGCGTTGAAACAGGGGGCTCTGGAAACACCATATATTTT. Translated, it gives CSVETGGSGNTIYF.

The chain uses TRBV27 and TRBJ2-3; 13 nucleotides line up with TRBD2. V gave up 5 bases and J gave up 2 bases; unmatched junction bases: 4. CDR3 length: 16 amino acids. Germline V gene lookup returns CDR1 MNHEY and CDR2 SMNVEV (reference sequence). Here the CDR3 reads CASSPGTSGVTDTQYF. In nucleotides, the CDR3 is TGTGCCAGCAGTCCCGGGACTAGCGGGGTCACAGATACGCAGTATTTT.

The V gene is TRBV5-1, the J gene TRBJ1-2; TRBD1 matches at 8 bases. The germline gives CDR1 SGHRS, CDR2 YFSETQ. Germline trimming cut 0 bases from V and 3 bases from J; bases unmatched to any gene: 4. The CDR3 spans 15 residues. CDR3: CASSLAGQGDYGYTF. As DNA, the CDR3 is TGCGCCAGCAGCTTGGCCGGACAGGGCGACTATGGCTACACCTTC.

The chain recombines TRBV28 with TRBJ2-2, with unresolved D. The CDR3 loop spans 15 amino acids. The germline V gene encodes CDR1 MDHEN and CDR2 SYDVKM. Trimming took 2 bases from V and 4 from J, leaving 11 bases between them. CDR3 amino acids: CASSLGSTGTGELFF. The CDR3 DNA sequence: TGTGCCAGCAGTTTAGGGTCTACGGGCACCGGGGAGCTGTTTTTT.

This chain links TRBV6-5 with TRBJ2-7; possible D gene TRBD2, 7 bases. CDR1 is MNHEY and CDR2 is SVGAGI in the germline V gene. V lost 0 bases and J 2 bases, leaving 11 bases between the germline ends. The CDR3 length is 15 residues. In DNA form, the CDR3 reads TGTGCCAGCAGTTACTCAGCGGGACAAACCTACGAGCAGTACTTC. As protein: CASSYSAGQTYEQYF.

The chain joins TRBV21-1 to TRBJ2-1; no DNA check was done on the table's D call, TRBD2. TRBV21-1 is shown as a pseudogene. The CDR3 contains 18 residues. In nucleotides, the CDR3 is TGTGCCAGCAGCAAAAAGGCGGCTAGCGGGAGTCTCATCCATGAGCAGTTCTTC. Translation gives CASSKKAASGSLIHEQFF.

A remark on this clone: Additional DNA sequences in this sample encode the identical CDR3. This CDR3 is CAWGLGQGGQPQHF. The CDR3 nucleotides read TGTGCCTGGGGGCTGGGACAGGGGGGCCAGCCCCAGCATTTT. The chain recombines TRBV30 with TRBJ1-5; 11 positions agree with TRBD1. Looked up from germline, CDR1 is GTSNPN and CDR2 is SVGIG (reference sequence). This CDR3 is built from 14 residues. V shed 5 bases and J 7 bases; nucleotides not matched to a gene: 7.

V gene TRBV5-6 combines with J gene TRBJ1-5; a possible D gene is TRBD1 (6 bases). V lost 0 bases and J 5 bases, leaving 12 bases between the germline ends. CDR1 SGHDT and CDR2 YYEEEE come from the germline V gene. CDR3 length equals 15 residues. The chain's CDR3 is CASSLAPAGDQPQHF. The CDR3 DNA reads TGTGCCAGCAGCTTGGCCCCGGCAGGGGATCAGCCCCAGCATTTT.

The rearrangement uses TRBV11-2 and TRBJ2-3; a weak D match, TRBD1 (5 bases). Trimming removed 7 bases at V and 10 bases at J, with 24 bases between. The CDR3 runs to 15 residues. CDR1 SGHAT and CDR2 FQNNGV come from the germline V gene. CDR3: CASTTRGLRADAQYF. The CDR3 nucleotides are TGTGCCAGCACCACAAGGGGCCTTCGGGCGGATGCGCAGTATTTT. Drawing the rest from reference TRBV11-2 and TRBJ2-3, the complete variable domain is EAGVAQSPRYKIIEKRQSVAFWCNPISGHATLYWYQQILGQGPKLLIQFQNNGVVDDSQLPKDRFSAERLKGVDSTLKIQPAKLEDSAVYLCASTTRGLRADAQYFGPGTRLTVL.

Regarding this clone: The same CDR3 can be traced to other DNA sequences in this sample. The chain couples TRBV4-1 to TRBJ2-7, with 11 bases aligning to TRBD2. Germline V gene lookup returns CDR1 MGHRA and CDR2 YSYEKL. The CDR3 extends over 15 amino acids. The V gene end was trimmed by 5 bases and the J gene end by 2 bases; junction bases not matched to a gene: 5. The CDR3 region has the DNA TGCGCCAGCAGCTACGGGACTAGCGGCACCTACGAGCAGTACTTC. Protein: CASSYGTSGTYEQYF.

The chain links TRBV12-5 to TRBJ2-3; 13 bases fit TRBD2. V gave up 1 base and J gave up 4 bases; unmatched junction bases: 8. Germline lookup yields CDR1 LGHNT and CDR2 FRNRAP. The CDR3 is 18 residues long. CDR3 coding DNA: TGTGCTAGTGGTTTGGGTTGGACTAGCGGGAGTGTCCCAGATACGCAGTATTTT. Its protein product is CASGLGWTSGSVPDTQYF.

This sequence joins TRBV28 and TRBJ2-1; D unresolved. The CDR3 has 11 residues. CDR1 and CDR2 (germline): MDHEN, SYDVKM. The V and J ends lost 3 bases and 12 bases respectively, with 9 bases between them. The CDR3 sequence: CASSFWWPQFF. CDR3 nucleotides: TGTGCCAGCAGTTTTTGGTGGCCGCAGTTCTTC.

This sequence joins TRBV27 and TRBJ2-2, with 10 bases that match TRBD2. Per the germline V gene, CDR1 is MNHEY and CDR2 is SMNVEV (reference sequence). This CDR3 spans 14 amino acids. V shed 7 bases and J 4 bases; nucleotides not matched to a gene: 3. Here the CDR3 reads CASTSGSGTGELFF. The CDR3 bases are TGTGCCAGCACTAGCGGGAGTGGCACCGGGGAGCTGTTTTTT.

The V call is TRBV30, the J call TRBJ2-1; tentatively, D is TRBD1 (5 bases). CDR3 length: 15 residues. V gave up 5 bases and J gave up 2 bases, with 16 bases separating them. From germline, CDR1 is GTSNPN and CDR2 SVGIG (reference sequence). The CDR3 protein is CAWCAIGAPYNEQFF. The CDR3 DNA is TGTGCCTGGTGCGCAATTGGGGCTCCCTACAATGAGCAGTTCTTC.

CDR3 coding DNA: TGTGCCACCCAAGTCGCCCGGGACAGAGGCTACAATGAGCAGTTCTTC. The encoded protein is CATQVARDRGYNEQFF. The chain employs TRBV15 and TRBJ2-1, with TRBD1 matching 7 bases. CDR1 and CDR2 from the germline V gene are LNHNV and YYDKDF (reference sequence). The CDR3 runs 16 residues. With 8 bases clipped from V and 3 bases from J, the junction kept 13 bases outside the gene matches.

The chain carries TRBV30 and TRBJ2-7; D ambiguous. Germline CDR1 GTSNPN, CDR2 SVGIG (reference sequence). V was shortened by 0 bases and J by 5 bases, with 17 bases between the two germline ends. This CDR3 spans 15 amino acids. The chain's CDR3 is CAWSVPGPSPHEQYF. In nucleotides, the CDR3 is TGTGCCTGGAGTGTACCGGGCCCAAGTCCCCACGAGCAGTACTTC.